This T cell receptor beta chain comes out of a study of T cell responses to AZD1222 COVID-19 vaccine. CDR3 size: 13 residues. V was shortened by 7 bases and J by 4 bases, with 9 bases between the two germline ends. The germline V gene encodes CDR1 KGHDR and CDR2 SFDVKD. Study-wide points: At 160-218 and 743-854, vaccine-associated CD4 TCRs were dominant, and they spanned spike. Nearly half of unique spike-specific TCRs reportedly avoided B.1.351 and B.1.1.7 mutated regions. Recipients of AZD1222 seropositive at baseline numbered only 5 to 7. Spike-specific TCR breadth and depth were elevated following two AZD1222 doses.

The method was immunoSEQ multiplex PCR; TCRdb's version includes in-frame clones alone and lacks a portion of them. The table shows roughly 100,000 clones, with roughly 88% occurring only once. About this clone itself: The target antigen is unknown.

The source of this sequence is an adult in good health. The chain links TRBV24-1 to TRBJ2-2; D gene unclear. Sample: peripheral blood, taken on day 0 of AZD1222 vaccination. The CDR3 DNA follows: TGTGCCACCAGGCGGACGGCCACCGGGGAGCTGTTTTTT. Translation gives CATRRTATGELFF.